This entry describes one TCR beta chain. Its antigen is currently unknown. These data belong to a study of shared clonotypes between healthy human individuals. Clones were read by immunoSEQ multiplex PCR, and TCRdb kept only the in-frame ones, dropping some. There are about 2.3 million clones in the sample; 80% to 95% occur only once, and around 0.35% lies in the top ten. Findings of the study overall: Only blood was sampled, and tissue TCR repertoires likely differ from blood ones.

J was trimmed by 2 bases and V by 0 bases; bases with no gene match: 5. CDR1 and CDR2 (germline): MNHEY, SVGAGI. The CDR3 has 16 residues. This clonotype was sampled from a man aged 18 to 29 in good health. Some clones in this sample may be carry-over from other donors' samples. V is TRBV6-5 and J is TRBJ2-7; 9 bases map to TRBD2. Specimen: naive CD4+ T cells from PBMCs. As for subset: CD45RA+ positively selected. The CDR3 region has the DNA TGTGCCAGCAGTTACTCGGAGCGGGAGGTCCCCTACGAGCAGTACTTC. Its protein is CASSYSEREVPYEQYF.